The clone carrying this T cell receptor (beta chain) has a count of ten or more. Antigen unknown. The gene symbols are mouse symbols. This sample is drawn from a study of CD8+ T cells in alopecia areata. Turning to the study itself: Recipient mice, approximately 6-11-week-old female C3H/HeJ animals, received skin from roughly 6-12-month-old C3H/HeJ graft donors with spontaneous alopecia. Study observations and caveats: Scalp samples also yield sequences from resident alphabeta T cells of normal skin. With patients, TCR sharing proved less clear than in mice, a difference possibly related to HLA. Clonality exceeded that of normal scalp in lesional scalp, most notably in alopecia totalis/universalis.

cDNA prepared by RNA extraction and subsequent reverse transcription served as the template for sequencing. Profiling relied on immunoSEQ multiplex PCR, and the TCRdb table lists in-frame clones only, not all of them. The sample includes 290,000 or so clones, none of them occurring once. Sorting of pooled cutaneous lymph node cells was based on CD4, CD8alpha, NKG2D, NKG2ACE and other markers. The clonotype originates from a C3H/HeJ mouse with alopecia areata. The strain is characterized by the MHC haplotype H2-k. Sequencing was done on a sample of CD4+ T cells sorted from a lymph node.

The CDR3 here is CASSGNWGFQDTQYF. The part of the CDR3 DNA that was read is TGTGCCAGCAGTGGAAACTGGGGCTTCCAAGAC. The chain has TRBV13-1 and TRBJ2-5; 7 bases are shared with TRBD2. Sequencing ends 4 residues short of the CDR3 end; the germline J gene provides the rest. Unmatched junction bases numbered 6, after V lost 3 bases and J lost 2 bases. The CDR3 spans 15 residues. Per the germline V gene, CDR1 is NSHNY and CDR2 is SYGAGN.